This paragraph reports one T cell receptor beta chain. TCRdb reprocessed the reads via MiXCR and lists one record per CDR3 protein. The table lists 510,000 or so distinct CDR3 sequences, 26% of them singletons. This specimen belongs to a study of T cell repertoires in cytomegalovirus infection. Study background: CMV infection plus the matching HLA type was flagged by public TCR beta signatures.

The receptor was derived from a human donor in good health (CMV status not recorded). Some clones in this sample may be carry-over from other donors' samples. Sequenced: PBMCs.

The CDR3, as DNA: TGTGCCAGCAGTGAAAATCTCGACTGGAATCAGCCCCAGCATTTT. Translation gives CASSENLDWNQPQHF. The V gene is TRBV2, the J gene TRBJ1-5, with unresolved D. The CDR3 runs to 15 residues. The germline V and J ends were trimmed by 2 bases and 4 bases, with 12 bases remaining between them. From germline, CDR1 is SNHLY and CDR2 FYNNEI. Full variable domain (missing parts from reference TRBV2 and TRBJ1-5): EPEVTQTPSHQVTQMGQEVILRCVPISNHLYFYWYRQILGQKVEFLVSFYNNEISEKSEIFDDQFSVERPDGSNFTLKIRSTKLEDSAMYFCASSENLDWNQPQHFGDGTRLSIL.